The next 20 T cell receptor beta chains were all read from a single sample in a study of vaccination effects on CD4 cells after COVID-19. With the ViraFEST assay, the study expanded antigen-specific CD4+ T cells using viral peptide pools, then sequenced them. It was after approximately 10 days of culture that CD4+ T cells were isolated. Vaccinated participants had no history of SARS-CoV-2 infection and tested negative for nucleocapsid antibodies. Assay: immunoSEQ multiplex PCR; the TCRdb copy retains only in-frame clones and omits some. The sample lists fewer than 25,000 clones, approximately 70% occurring once. No antigen has been identified for these receptors. This sample comprised CD4+ T cells from PBMCs cultured with HCoV-NL63 spike peptides, obtained before COVID-19 vaccination. The receptor source for this set is a human donor who received a COVID-19 vaccine.

The rearrangement uses TRBV4-1 and TRBJ1-4; D is unresolved. V gave up 1 base and J gave up 3 bases, with 9 bases separating them. The CDR3 length is 15 residues. Germline CDR1 reads MGHRA; CDR2 reads YSYEKL. The CDR3 protein is CASSQGYGPNEKLFF. CDR3 coding DNA: TGCGCCAGCAGCCAAGGTTACGGACCTAATGAAAAACTGTTTTTT.

The chain carries TRBV6-4 and TRBJ2-2; 8 bases match TRBD1. CDR1 and CDR2 (germline): MRHNA, SNTAGT. The CDR3 has 17 amino acids. V lost 9 bases and J lost 4; bases outside the gene matches: 16. The CDR3 is CASPYLRGLLSTGELFF. CDR3 DNA: TGTGCCAGTCCCTACCTCAGGGGGCTACTTAGCACCGGGGAGCTGTTTTTT.

The V call is TRBV12-5, the J call TRBJ1-2; D might be TRBD1 (5 bases). The CDR3 runs 13 residues. Looked up from germline, CDR1 is LGHNT and CDR2 is FRNRAP. Trimming removed 4 bases from V and 8 bases from J, with 14 bases in between. The CDR3 spells CASGSGQGRGYTF. CDR3 in DNA: TGTGCTAGTGGTTCTGGGCAGGGACGGGGCTACACCTTC. Supplemented by reference TRBV12-5 and TRBJ1-2, the full variable domain reads DARVTQTPRHKVTEMGQEVTMRCQPILGHNTVFWYRQTMMQGLELLAYFRNRAPLDDSGMPKDRFSAEMPDATLATLKIQPSEPRDSAVYFCASGSGQGRGYTFGSGTRLTVV.

V usage is TRBV29-1 and J usage is TRBJ1-2; possibly TRBD1 for D (5 bases). The CDR3 contains 13 residues. Germline V gene sequence: CDR1 SQVTM, CDR2 ANQGSEA. The germline V and J ends were trimmed by 3 bases and 2 bases, with 10 bases remaining between them. CDR3 in amino acids: CSVDGWGNYGYTF. The CDR3 DNA follows: TGCAGCGTTGATGGGTGGGGGAACTATGGCTACACCTTC. Looking up the rest from reference TRBV29-1 and TRBJ1-2 gives the full variable domain: SAVISQKPSRDICQRGTSLTIQCQVDSQVTMMFWYRQQPGQSLTLIATANQGSEATYESGFVIDKFPISRPNLTFSTLTVSNMSPEDSSIYLCSVDGWGNYGYTFGSGTRLTVV.

The chain joins TRBV3-1 (or the pseudogene TRBV3-2) to TRBJ1-3, with TRBD1 matching over 8 bases. The germline V gene encodes CDR1 LGHDT and CDR2 YNNKEL (reference sequence). This CDR3 region has 16 residues. After removal of 1 base from V and 0 bases from J, the junction contained 2 bases not matched to a gene. The CDR3 nucleotides are TGTGCCAGCAGCCAAGCCGGGACAGGCTCTGGAAACACCATATATTTT. It translates to CASSQAGTGSGNTIYF.

The chain links TRBV25-1 to TRBJ2-7, with 8 nucleotides matching TRBD2. The CDR3 has 13 amino acids. CDR1 is MGHDK and CDR2 is SYGVNS in the germline V gene. V was clipped by 3 bases and J by 9 bases; unmatched bases: 7. The CDR3 nucleotides are TGTGCCAGCAGTGAGCGGGGGGAGTTGTTGCAGTACTTC. Encoded protein: CASSERGELLQYF.

The chain carries TRBV5-1 and TRBJ1-3, with D uncertain. Germline V gives CDR1 SGHRS, CDR2 YFSETQ. The CDR3 length is 12 residues. V was cut by 5 bases and J by 2 bases, with 5 bases left in between. CDR3 sequence: CASSSTGNTIYF. In nucleotides, the CDR3 is TGCGCCAGCAGTTCAACTGGAAACACCATATATTTT. Looking up the rest from reference TRBV5-1 and TRBJ1-3 gives the full variable domain: KAGVTQTPRYLIKTRGQQVTLSCSPISGHRSVSWYQQTPGQGLQFLFEYFSETQRNKGNFPGRFSGRQFSNSRSEMNVSTLELGDSALYLCASSSTGNTIYFGEGSWLTVV.

There are a few counts of this clone. This sequence joins TRBV2 and TRBJ1-6; D ambiguous. This CDR3 contains 14 residues. Germline V gene lookup returns CDR1 SNHLY and CDR2 FYNNEI. The ends were cut back, 5 bases at V and 5 bases at J, with 10 bases in the middle. The CDR3 reads CASSSGSHNSPLHF. CDR3 nucleotide sequence: TGTGCCAGCAGTAGTGGCAGCCATAATTCACCCCTCCACTTT. Full variable domain (rest looked up from reference TRBV2 and TRBJ1-6): EPEVTQTPSHQVTQMGQEVILRCVPISNHLYFYWYRQILGQKVEFLVSFYNNEISEKSEIFDDQFSVERPDGSNFTLKIRSTKLEDSAMYFCASSSGSHNSPLHFGNGTRLTVT.

J is TRBJ1-6 and V is TRBV6-1, with D tentatively TRBD1 (5 bases). V lost 0 bases and J lost 7, with 13 bases in between. Germline V gene data show CDR1 as MNHNS and CDR2 as SASEGT. The CDR3 is 16 residues long. As DNA, the CDR3 is TGTGCCAGCAGTGAAGCGATCCAGGGTCGAAATTCACCCCTCCACTTT. Translated, it gives CASSEAIQGRNSPLHF.

The gene calls are TRBV4-2 and TRBJ2-4, with 10 bases lining up with TRBD2. The CDR3 has 19 amino acids. With V trimmed by 0 bases and J by 1 base, 9 bases remained unmatched. The germline gives CDR1 LGHNA, CDR2 YNFKEQ. The CDR3 sequence: CASSQESGGANRAKNIQYF. Here the CDR3 DNA reads TGTGCCAGCAGCCAAGAGAGCGGGGGGGCAAATAGGGCCAAAAACATTCAGTACTTC.

This clone appeared a few times. The chain combines TRBV6-5 with TRBJ1-5, with D unresolved. V was pared by 6 bases and J by 3 bases, with 9 bases between. CDR1 and CDR2 from the germline V gene are MNHEY and SVGAGI. CDR3 length: 13 amino acids. Here the CDR3 reads CASRSTNNQPQHF. The CDR3 bases are TGTGCCAGCAGAAGTACGAACAATCAGCCCCAGCATTTT.

The chain joins TRBV6-4 to TRBJ2-3; D unclear. The germline V and J ends were trimmed by 4 bases and 6 bases, with 8 bases remaining between them. The CDR3 is made up of 12 amino acids. Germline-derived CDR1 and CDR2 are MRHNA and SNTAGT. For the CDR3, the DNA is TGTGCCAGCAGTGCCATCTCGGATACGCAGTATTTT. It codes for CASSAISDTQYF.

The chain uses TRBV7-8 and TRBJ2-3; the match to TRBD2 covers 10 bases. V gave up 5 bases and J gave up 0 bases; unmatched junction bases: 5. The CDR3 sequence is 16 residues long. The V gene's germline CDR1 is SGHVS and CDR2 FQNEAQ. In DNA form, the CDR3 reads TGTGCCAGCAGCCTCGGACTAGCGGCTAGCACAGATACGCAGTATTTT. It yields the protein CASSLGLAASTDTQYF.

The chain employs TRBV30 and TRBJ1-1; TRBD1 might be the D (5 bases). This CDR3 is built from 13 residues. The V gene's germline CDR1 is GTSNPN and CDR2 SVGIG (reference sequence). Trimming took off 4 bases at V and 1 base at J, with 10 bases between the two ends. The CDR3 sequence: CAWNGGGNTEAFF. CDR3 DNA sequence: TGTGCCTGGAATGGCGGGGGGAACACTGAAGCTTTCTTT.

Only a few counts were recorded for this clone. This rearrangement joins TRBV13 to TRBJ2-7, with a weak D call TRBD2 (6 bases). Germline CDR1 PRHDT, CDR2 FYEKMQ (reference sequence). V gave up 4 bases and J gave up 4 bases, with 11 bases separating them. This CDR3 is built from 13 residues. In DNA form, the CDR3 reads TGTGCCAGCAGCTCACTAGCAGAGTACGAGCAGTACTTC. As protein: CASSSLAEYEQYF.

The chain uses TRBV5-6 and TRBJ2-2; 8 bases line up with TRBD1. V shed 5 bases and J 3 bases; nucleotides not matched to a gene: 9. Germline CDR1 is SGHDT and CDR2 is YYEEEE. CDR3 length equals 16 residues. The CDR3 DNA reads as TGTGCCAGCAGGGCCCCGGGACAGGAGCACACCGGGGAGCTGTTTTTT. Its translation: CASRAPGQEHTGELFF.

V and J are TRBV19 and TRBJ2-7; D perhaps matches TRBD2 (6 bases). Germline V gene lookup returns CDR1 LNHDA and CDR2 SQIVND (reference sequence). The CDR3 is 13 amino acids. Trimming shortened V by 10 bases and J by 1 base, and 14 bases separated the two germline ends. This CDR3 reads CAIRDSTSYEQYF. For the CDR3, the DNA is TGTGCCATCCGGGACTCCACTTCCTACGAGCAGTACTTC.

The chain combines TRBV18 with TRBJ2-1; TRBD2 agrees at 11 bases. CDR3 length: 15 residues. The V segment lost 0 bases and the J segment 8 bases; nucleotides outside the gene matches: 3. CDR1 KGHSH and CDR2 LQKENI come from the germline V gene. The CDR3 coding sequence is TGTGCCAGCTCACCACCGGGACTAGCGGCCTATGAGCAGTTCTTC. It specifies CASSPPGLAAYEQFF.

The table lists this clone with a few counts. This chain links TRBV5-1 with TRBJ2-1; 10 bases are a match to TRBD2. The J segment lost 7 bases and the V segment lost 2 bases, leaving 6 bases of the junction unmatched. This CDR3 spans 15 amino acids. The germline gives CDR1 SGHRS, CDR2 YFSETQ. CDR3 nucleotides: TGCGCCAGCAGCTTCGGCAGCGGGGGGGGTAATGAGCAGTTCTTC. It specifies CASSFGSGGGNEQFF.

V gene TRBV10-1 combines with J gene TRBJ2-5, with TRBD1 identical over 10 bases. The CDR3 extends over 16 amino acids. CDR1 and CDR2 from the germline V gene are WNHNN and SYGVQD (reference sequence). The ends lost 0 bases at V and 4 bases at J; junction bases unmatched: 5. CDR3 region: CASSESLDRGRETQYF. As DNA, the CDR3 is TGCGCCAGCAGTGAGTCGCTGGACAGGGGGAGAGAGACCCAGTACTTC.